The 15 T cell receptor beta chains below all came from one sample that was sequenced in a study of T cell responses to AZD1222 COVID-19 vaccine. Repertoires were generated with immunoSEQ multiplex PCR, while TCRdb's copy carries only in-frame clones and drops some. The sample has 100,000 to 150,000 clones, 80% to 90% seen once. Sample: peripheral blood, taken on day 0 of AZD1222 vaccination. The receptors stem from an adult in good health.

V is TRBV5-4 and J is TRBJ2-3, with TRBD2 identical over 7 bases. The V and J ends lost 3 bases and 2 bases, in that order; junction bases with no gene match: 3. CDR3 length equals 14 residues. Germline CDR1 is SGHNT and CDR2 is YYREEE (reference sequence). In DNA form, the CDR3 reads TGTGCCAGCAGCTCCGGACTAGTCACAGATACGCAGTATTTT. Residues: CASSSGLVTDTQYF.

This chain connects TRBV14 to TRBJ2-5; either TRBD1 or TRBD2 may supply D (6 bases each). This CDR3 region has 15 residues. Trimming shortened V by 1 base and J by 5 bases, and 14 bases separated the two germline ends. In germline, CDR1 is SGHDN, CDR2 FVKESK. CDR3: CASSQGSGGRETQYF. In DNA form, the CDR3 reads TGTGCCAGCAGCCAAGGCTCCGGGGGCCGGGAGACCCAGTACTTC. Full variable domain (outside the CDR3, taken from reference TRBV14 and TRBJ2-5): EAGVTQFPSHSVIEKGQTVTLRCDPISGHDNLYWYRRVMGKEIKFLLHFVKESKQDESGMPNNRFLAERTGGTYSTLKVQPAELEDSGVYFCASSQGSGGRETQYFGPGTRLLVL.

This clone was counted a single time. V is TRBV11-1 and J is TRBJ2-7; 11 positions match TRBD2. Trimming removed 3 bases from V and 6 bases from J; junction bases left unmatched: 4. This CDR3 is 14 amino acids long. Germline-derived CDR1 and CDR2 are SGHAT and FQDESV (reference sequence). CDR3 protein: CASSFVGLAGEQYF. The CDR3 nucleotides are TGTGCCAGCAGCTTTGTTGGACTAGCGGGCGAGCAGTACTTC. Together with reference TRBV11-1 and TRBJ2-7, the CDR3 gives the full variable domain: EAEVAQSPRYKITEKSQAVAFWCDPISGHATLYWYRQILGQGPELLVQFQDESVVDDSQLPKDRFSAERLKGVDSTLKIQPAELGDSAMYLCASSFVGLAGEQYFGPGTRLTVT.

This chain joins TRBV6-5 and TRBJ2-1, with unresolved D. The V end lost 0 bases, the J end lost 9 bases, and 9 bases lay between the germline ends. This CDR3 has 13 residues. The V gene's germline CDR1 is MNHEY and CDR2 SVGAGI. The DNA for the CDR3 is TGTGCCAGCAGTTACTCGAAAGGGTCTGAGCAGTTCTTC. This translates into CASSYSKGSEQFF.

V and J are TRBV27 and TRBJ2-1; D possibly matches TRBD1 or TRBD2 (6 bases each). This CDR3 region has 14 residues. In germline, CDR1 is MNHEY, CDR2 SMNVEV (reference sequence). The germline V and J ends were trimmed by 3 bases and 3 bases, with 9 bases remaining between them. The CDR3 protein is CASSFAGHYNEQFF. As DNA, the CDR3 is TGTGCCAGCAGTTTCGCGGGACACTACAATGAGCAGTTCTTC.

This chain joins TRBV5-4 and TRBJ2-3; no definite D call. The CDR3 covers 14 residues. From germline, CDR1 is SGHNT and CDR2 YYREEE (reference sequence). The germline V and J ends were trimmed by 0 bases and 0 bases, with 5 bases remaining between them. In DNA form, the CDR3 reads TGTGCCAGCAGCTTGGCCCTAAGCACAGATACGCAGTATTTT. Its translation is CASSLALSTDTQYF.

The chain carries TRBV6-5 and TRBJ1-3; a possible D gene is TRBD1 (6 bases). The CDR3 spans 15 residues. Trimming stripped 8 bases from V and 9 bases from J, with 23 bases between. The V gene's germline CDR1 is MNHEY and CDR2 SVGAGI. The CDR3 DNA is TGTGCCAGCGGGTGGGACACCAGTCGGTTGGGCACCATATATTTT. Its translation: CASGWDTSRLGTIYF.

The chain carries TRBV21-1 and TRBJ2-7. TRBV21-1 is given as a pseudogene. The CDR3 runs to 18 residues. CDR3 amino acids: CASSKVCRSGTVPYEQYF. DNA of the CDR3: TGTGCCAGCAGCAAAGTTTGTCGATCAGGGACGGTGCCCTACGAGCAGTACTTC.

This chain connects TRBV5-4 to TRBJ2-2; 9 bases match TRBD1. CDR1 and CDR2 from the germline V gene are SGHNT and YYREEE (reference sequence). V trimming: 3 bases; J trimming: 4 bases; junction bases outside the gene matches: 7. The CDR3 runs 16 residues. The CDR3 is CASSSDRGVSTGELFF. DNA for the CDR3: TGTGCCAGCAGCTCGGACAGGGGTGTCAGCACCGGGGAGCTGTTTTTT. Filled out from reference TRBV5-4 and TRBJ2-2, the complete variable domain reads ETGVTQSPTHLIKTRGQQVTLRCSSQSGHNTVSWYQQALGQGPQFIFQYYREEENGRGNFPPRFSGLQFPNYSSELNVNALELDDSALYLCASSSDRGVSTGELFFGEGSRLTVL.

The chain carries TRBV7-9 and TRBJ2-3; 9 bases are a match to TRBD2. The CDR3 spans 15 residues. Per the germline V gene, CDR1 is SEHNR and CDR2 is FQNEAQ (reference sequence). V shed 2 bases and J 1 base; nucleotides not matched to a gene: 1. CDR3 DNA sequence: TGTGCCAGCAGCTTATTAGCGGGGGGCACAGATACGCAGTATTTT. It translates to CASSLLAGGTDTQYF.

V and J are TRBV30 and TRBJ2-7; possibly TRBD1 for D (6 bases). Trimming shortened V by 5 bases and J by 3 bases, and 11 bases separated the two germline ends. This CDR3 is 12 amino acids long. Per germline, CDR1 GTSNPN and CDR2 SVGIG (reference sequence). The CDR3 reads CAWSTGYYEQYF. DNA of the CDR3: TGTGCCTGGTCTACAGGGTACTACGAGCAGTACTTC.

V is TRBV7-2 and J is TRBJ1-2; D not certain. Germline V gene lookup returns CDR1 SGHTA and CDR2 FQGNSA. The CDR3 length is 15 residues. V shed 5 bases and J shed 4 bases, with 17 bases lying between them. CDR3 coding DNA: TGTGCCAGCAGCCCCATATATGGGGTTGTCTATGGCTACACCTTC. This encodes CASSPIYGVVYGYTF. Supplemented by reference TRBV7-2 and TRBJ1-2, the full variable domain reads GAGVSQSPSNKVTEKGKDVELRCDPISGHTALYWYRQSLGQGLEFLIYFQGNSAPDKSGLPSDRFSAERTGGSVSTLTIQRTQQEDSAVYLCASSPIYGVVYGYTFGSGTRLTVV.

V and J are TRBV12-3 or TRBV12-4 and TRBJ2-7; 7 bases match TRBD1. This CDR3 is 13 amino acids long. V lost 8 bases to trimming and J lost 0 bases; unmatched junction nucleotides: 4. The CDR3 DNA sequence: TGTGCCAGCCTGGGACAGACCTCCTACGAGCAGTACTTC. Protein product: CASLGQTSYEQYF.

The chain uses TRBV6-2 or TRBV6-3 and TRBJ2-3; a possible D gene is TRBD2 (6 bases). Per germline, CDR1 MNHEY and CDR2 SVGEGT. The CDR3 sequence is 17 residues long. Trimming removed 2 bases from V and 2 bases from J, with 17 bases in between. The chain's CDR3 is CASSYRLPRTNTDTQYF. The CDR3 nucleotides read TGTGCCAGCAGTTACCGACTTCCCCGGACTAACACAGATACGCAGTATTTT.

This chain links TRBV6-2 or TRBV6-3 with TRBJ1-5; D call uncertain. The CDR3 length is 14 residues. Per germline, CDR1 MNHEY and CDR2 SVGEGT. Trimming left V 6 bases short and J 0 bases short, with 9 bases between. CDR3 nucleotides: TGTGCCAGCAGCCCTCTCCATAGCAATCAGCCCCAGCATTTT. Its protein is CASSPLHSNQPQHF.